The entry below gives a single T cell receptor (beta chain) sequence along with its context. This sample stems from a study of T cell changes during pregnancy in multiple sclerosis. The table came from immunoSEQ multiplex PCR; TCRdb's copy has only in-frame clones and leaves some out. The repertoire consists of 70,000 or so clones, with 75% to 95% occurring once and the leading ten covering about 0.45%. V gave up 4 bases and J gave up 3 bases, with 10 bases separating them. The V gene's germline CDR1 is SGHVS and CDR2 FQNEAQ. The CDR3 extends over 13 amino acids. V usage is TRBV7-8 and J usage is TRBJ2-7; the D gene is possibly TRBD2 (5 bases). The source was CD4+ T cells from peripheral blood mononuclear cells, collected before pregnancy. This TCR was sampled from a female donor with multiple sclerosis, enrolled in a pregnancy study. CDR3 coding DNA: TGTGCCAGCAGCTCCCTCGCGGGCTACGAGCAGTACTTC. This codes for CASSSLAGYEQYF.